The entry below describes one T cell receptor (beta chain). Its target is unknown. The sample is drawn from a study of monozygotic twins with inflammatory bowel disease. The study's findings and limits: Fewer shared clonotypes with others were found in IBD patients than in healthy twins, especially with disease activity.

Reprocessing the 5' RACE reads, TCRdb reports a single entry for every CDR3 protein and omits DNA. This listing includes over 200,000 distinct CDR3 sequences. Germline assignment: CDR1 SEHNR and CDR2 FQNEAQ (reference sequence). This CDR3 is 15 amino acids long. This sequence joins TRBV7-9 and TRBJ1-2; the TRBD1 assignment by TCRdb is unverifiable without DNA. The origin of this receptor is a human donor with ulcerative colitis or Crohn's disease, or a healthy co-twin of an affected twin (not recorded which). What was sequenced was blood. CDR3 sequence: CASSPPGTGGAGYTF.